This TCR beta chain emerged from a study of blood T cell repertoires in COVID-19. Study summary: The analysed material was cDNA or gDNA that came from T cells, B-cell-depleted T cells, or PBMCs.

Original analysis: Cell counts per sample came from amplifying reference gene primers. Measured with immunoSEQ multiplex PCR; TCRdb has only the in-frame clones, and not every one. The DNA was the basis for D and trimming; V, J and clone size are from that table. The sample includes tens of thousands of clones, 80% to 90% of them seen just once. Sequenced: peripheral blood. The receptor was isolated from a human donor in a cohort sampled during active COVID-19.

Here the CDR3 DNA reads TGTGCCAGCAGCTTACAGGGGGTCGGGACTGAAGCTTTCTTT. This gives the protein CASSLQGVGTEAFF. This chain uses TRBV7-2 with TRBJ1-1, with TRBD1 matching over 7 bases. CDR1 is SGHTA, CDR2 FQGNSA, per germline. Trimming took 2 bases from V and 5 from J; bases not matched to a gene: 5. This CDR3 contains 14 residues. The entire variable domain, with the rest obtained from reference TRBV7-2 and TRBJ1-1, is as follows: GAGVSQSPSNKVTEKGKDVELRCDPISGHTALYWYRQSLGQGLEFLIYFQGNSAPDKSGLPSDRFSAERTGGSVSTLTIQRTQQEDSAVYLCASSLQGVGTEAFFGQGTRLTVV.